The 32 T cell receptor beta chains below were found in one sample sequenced in a study of shared clonotypes between healthy human individuals. Assay: immunoSEQ multiplex PCR; the TCRdb copy retains only in-frame clones and omits some. The table has 2 million to 2.5 million clones, 85% to 95% seen once. Sequenced input: naive CD4+ T cells sorted from blood. As for subset: CD45RA+ positively selected. The receptors were gathered from a man aged 18 to 30 in good health.

A word on this clone: Other nucleotide sequences in the sample specify the same CDR3. CDR3 in amino acids: CASSVGRLSYNEQFF. The CDR3, as DNA: TGTGCCAGCAGCGTAGGACGTCTGTCCTACAATGAGCAGTTCTTC. The chain has TRBV9 and TRBJ2-1; D gene uncertain. V lost 0 bases to trimming and J lost 1 base, with 8 bases between them. This CDR3 has 15 amino acids. Germline V gives CDR1 SGDLS, CDR2 YYNGEE.

The chain joins TRBV4-2 to TRBJ1-2; TRBD1 might be the D (5 bases). Germline V gene data show CDR1 as LGHNA and CDR2 as YNFKEQ. The CDR3 loop spans 14 amino acids. Trimming took 4 bases from V and 7 from J, leaving 16 bases between them. In nucleotides, the CDR3 is TGTGCCAGCAGCCTAGGGAAGGGGCAAGGTGGCTACACCTTC. Translating gives CASSLGKGQGGYTF.

The V gene is TRBV21-1, the J gene TRBJ2-7; the table's TRBD2 call for D was not verified on the DNA. TRBV21-1 is an annotated pseudogene. The CDR3 contains 14 residues. This CDR3 is CASSARTSGYEQYF. The CDR3, as DNA: TGTGCCAGCAGCGCCCGGACTAGCGGCTACGAGCAGTACTTC.

This chain connects TRBV6-1 to TRBJ1-5, with D possibly being TRBD1 (6 bases). Between the trimmed V and J ends, which lost 5 bases and 5 bases, there was a span of 10 bases. Germline CDR1 is MNHNS and CDR2 is SASEGT. The CDR3 contains 13 residues. CDR3 bases: TGTGCCAGCAGTCTAGGGGGGTATCAGCCCCAGCATTTT. Translated: CASSLGGYQPQHF.

V usage is TRBV27 and J usage is TRBJ2-7, with D perhaps matching TRBD1 or TRBD2 (7 bases each). Germline V gene data show CDR1 as MNHEY and CDR2 as SMNVEV (reference sequence). This CDR3 is built from 16 residues. The germline V and J ends were trimmed by 6 bases and 0 bases, with 18 bases remaining between them. CDR3 amino acids: CASRGGRDRDSYEQYF. The CDR3 DNA is TGTGCCAGCAGGGGGGGGCGAGACAGGGACTCCTACGAGCAGTACTTC.

V is TRBV7-9 and J is TRBJ2-7, with 12 positions matching TRBD2. The germline V gene has CDR1 SEHNR and CDR2 FQNEAQ (reference sequence). CDR3 length equals 17 residues. Unmatched junction bases numbered 8, after V lost 5 bases and J lost 0 bases. In DNA, the CDR3 is TGTGCCAGCAGCGCGGGACTAGCGGGCTCCCACTCCTACGAGCAGTACTTC. It codes for CASSAGLAGSHSYEQYF.

As to this clone: Other DNA sequences of this sample code for an identical CDR3. The chain links TRBV7-8 to TRBJ1-5, with D uncertain. The CDR3 is 13 residues long. CDR1 is SGHVS, CDR2 FQNEAQ, per germline. V was pared by 1 base and J by 6 bases, with 7 bases between. For the CDR3, the DNA is TGTGCCAGCAGCTTAGATCGGGGTCAGCCCCAGCATTTT. Amino acids: CASSLDRGQPQHF. The whole variable domain, filled in from reference TRBV7-8 and TRBJ1-5, reads GAGVSQSPRYKVAKRGQDVALRCDPISGHVSLFWYQQALGQGPEFLTYFQNEAQLDKSGLPSDRFFAERPEGSVSTLKIQRTQQEDSAVYLCASSLDRGQPQHFGDGTRLSIL.

The J gene is TRBJ1-4, the V gene TRBV7-2; perhaps TRBD1 as D (5 bases). The CDR3 sequence is 15 residues long. Germline V gene data show CDR1 as SGHTA and CDR2 as FQGNSA. Trimming stripped 5 bases from V and 7 bases from J, with 17 bases between. The CDR3 region has the DNA TGTGCCAGCAGCACTAGAGGAGGGGCGGGTGAAAAACTGTTTTTT. This encodes CASSTRGGAGEKLFF.

V usage is TRBV9 and J usage is TRBJ1-1; 7 nucleotides align to TRBD1. The germline V gene encodes CDR1 SGDLS and CDR2 YYNGEE. V gave up 4 bases and J gave up 11 bases; unmatched junction bases: 23. The CDR3 runs 17 residues. The CDR3 protein is CASSPDPGTEFSLGAFF. The CDR3 nucleotides are TGTGCCAGCAGCCCGGACCCAGGGACAGAGTTCTCCCTTGGGGCTTTCTTT.

The rearrangement links TRBV9 to TRBJ1-6; weak D call: TRBD1 (5 bases). Germline assignment: CDR1 SGDLS and CDR2 YYNGEE. CDR3 length: 16 amino acids. V lost 3 bases, J lost 7 bases, and 17 bases lay in between. The CDR3 DNA reads TGTGCCAGCAGCGCGAAGGGGACGATGGGGAATTCACCCCTCCACTTT. It specifies CASSAKGTMGNSPLHF.

This chain joins TRBV5-1 and TRBJ2-1, with D unresolved. The CDR3 is 12 residues long. Germline V lookup: CDR1 SGHRS, CDR2 YFSETQ. V lost 4 bases and J 5 bases, leaving 7 bases between the germline ends. CDR3 amino acids: CASSLLHNEQFF. CDR3 DNA: TGCGCCAGCAGCCTCCTCCACAATGAGCAGTTCTTC.

This rearrangement joins TRBV19 to TRBJ2-2, with 7 bases identical to TRBD2. The V gene's germline CDR1 is LNHDA and CDR2 SQIVND (reference sequence). CDR3 length: 14 amino acids. V was pared by 7 bases and J by 4 bases, with 6 bases of the junction left unmatched. The CDR3 sequence is CASNTRGVTGELFF. CDR3 in DNA: TGTGCCAGTAATACCCGGGGGGTCACCGGGGAGCTGTTTTTT.

The DNA of the CDR3 is TGTGCCAGTAGCCCCCCAAACAGGGCCAATGAGCAGTTCTTC. Its translation is CASSPPNRANEQFF. This sequence joins TRBV19 and TRBJ2-1, with a tentative D call TRBD1 (6 bases). The CDR3 length is 14 residues. Germline lookup yields CDR1 LNHDA and CDR2 SQIVND (reference sequence). With 6 bases removed from V and 6 bases from J, the gap between germline ends came to 15 bases.

This clone appeared a single time. This chain links TRBV5-1 with TRBJ1-2, with a weak D call TRBD1 (6 bases). Per the germline V gene, CDR1 is SGHRS and CDR2 is YFSETQ. Between the trimmed V and J ends, which lost 3 bases and 4 bases, there was a span of 13 bases. The CDR3 is 14 residues long. The CDR3 is CASSYDRNSYGYTF. As DNA, the CDR3 is TGCGCCAGCAGCTATGACAGGAACAGCTATGGCTACACCTTC.

This chain uses TRBV18 with TRBJ2-7; 10 nucleotides line up with TRBD2. This CDR3 has 15 amino acids. The V and J ends lost 5 bases and 0 bases, in that order; junction bases with no gene match: 4. Germline-derived CDR1 and CDR2 are KGHSH and LQKENI. The CDR3 sequence is CASSMASGSSYEQYF. CDR3 DNA: TGTGCCAGCTCAATGGCTAGCGGGAGCTCCTACGAGCAGTACTTC.

This clone was recorded only once. The J gene is TRBJ2-7, the V gene TRBV19; D gene uncertain. This CDR3 has 11 residues. Looked up from germline, CDR1 is LNHDA and CDR2 is SQIVND (reference sequence). Trimming took off 9 bases at V and 2 bases at J, with 8 bases between the two ends. The CDR3 here is CASPDPYEQYF. For the CDR3, the DNA is TGTGCCAGCCCGGACCCCTACGAGCAGTACTTC.

This chain connects TRBV13 to TRBJ2-3; D is ambiguous. Germline lookup yields CDR1 PRHDT and CDR2 FYEKMQ (reference sequence). Trimming left V 0 bases short and J 0 bases short, with 7 bases between. This CDR3 has 15 residues. The CDR3 sequence: CASSLGLYSTDTQYF. CDR3 DNA sequence: TGTGCCAGCAGCTTAGGGTTGTATAGCACAGATACGCAGTATTTT. Variable domain in full (rest from reference TRBV13 and TRBJ2-3): AAGVIQSPRHLIKEKRETATLKCYPIPRHDTVYWYQQGPGQDPQFLISFYEKMQSDKGSIPDRFSAQQFSDYHSELNMSSLELGDSALYFCASSLGLYSTDTQYFGPGTRLTVL.

This clone has just one count. The rearrangement uses TRBV10-3 and TRBJ1-5, with a weak D call TRBD1 (5 bases). The CDR3 loop spans 15 amino acids. V was trimmed by 3 bases and J by 2 bases, leaving 11 bases between them. CDR1 and CDR2 (germline): ENHRY, SYGVKD. The CDR3 region is CAISEGTSGNQPQHF. The CDR3 bases are TGTGCCATCAGTGAAGGGACCAGTGGCAATCAGCCCCAGCATTTT.

The CDR3 spells CASSLYGDPQPQHF. The CDR3, as DNA: TGTGCCAGCAGCTTATATGGGGATCCTCAGCCCCAGCATTTT. The chain joins TRBV7-2 to TRBJ1-5, with unresolved D. This CDR3 region has 14 residues. CDR1 is SGHTA, CDR2 FQGNSA, per germline. The V and J ends lost 2 bases and 6 bases respectively, with 11 bases between them.

The rearrangement joins TRBV4-1 to TRBJ1-2; D ambiguous. Per germline, CDR1 MGHRA and CDR2 YSYEKL. This CDR3 comprises 15 residues. V dropped 0 bases and J dropped 8 bases, with 16 bases sitting between them. CDR3 sequence (DNA): TGCGCCAGCAGCCAAGATCGACTCCTTCCAGGCGGCTACACCTTC. It yields the protein CASSQDRLLPGGYTF.

The chain recombines TRBV19 with TRBJ1-2; possibly TRBD1 for D (5 bases). The germline CDR1 and CDR2 sequences are LNHDA and SQIVND (reference sequence). The CDR3 is made up of 16 amino acids. Trimming left V 3 bases short and J 4 bases short, with 18 bases between. The CDR3 nucleotides read TGTGCCAGTAGTATCAGAGACAGCTCAGCCTTCTATGGCTACACCTTC. This codes for CASSIRDSSAFYGYTF.

The J gene is TRBJ2-7, the V gene TRBV10-1; D is ambiguous. Deletions cut 2 bases from V and 6 bases from J, with 8 bases between. The CDR3 is made up of 12 amino acids. Germline V gene lookup returns CDR1 WNHNN and CDR2 SYGVQD (reference sequence). CDR3 nucleotides: TGCGCCAGCAGTGAGCCCTACGGCGAGCAGTACTTC. Translated, it gives CASSEPYGEQYF.

The V call is TRBV7-6, the J call TRBJ2-5; 7 bases agree with TRBD2. V was pared by 5 bases and J by 3 bases, with 15 bases of the junction left unmatched. The germline gives CDR1 SGHVS, CDR2 FNYEAQ. The CDR3 spans 17 residues. The CDR3 loop is CASSPPFSWGTKETQYF. The CDR3 DNA reads as TGTGCCAGCAGCCCCCCCTTTAGTTGGGGGACTAAAGAGACCCAGTACTTC.

CDR3 DNA: TGTGCCAGCAGCTTTAAAGGCCCCGGGGAGCTGTTTTTT. Amino acids: CASSFKGPGELFF. The J gene is TRBJ2-2, the V gene TRBV7-2; D call uncertain. Germline lookup yields CDR1 SGHTA and CDR2 FQGNSA. This CDR3 is 13 amino acids long. With 3 bases removed from V and 6 bases from J, the gap between germline ends came to 8 bases.

This clone was seen ten or more times. This sample also contains other DNA sequences that code for the same CDR3. CDR3 DNA sequence: TGTGCCTGGAGCAGTGGCTACGAGCAGTACTTC. Translating it yields CAWSSGYEQYF. The gene calls are TRBV30 and TRBJ2-7, with no clear D. Germline assignment: CDR1 GTSNPN and CDR2 SVGIG (reference sequence). The CDR3 is 11 amino acids. Between the trimmed V and J ends, which lost 3 bases and 3 bases, there was a span of 6 bases.

This clone appeared a single time. The CDR3 nucleotides are TGTGCCAGCAGTGAAGGGGGACGGGAGAGGGATACGCAGTATTTT. It translates to CASSEGGRERDTQYF. J is TRBJ2-3 and V is TRBV6-1; tentative D call: TRBD2 (6 bases). From germline, CDR1 is MNHNS and CDR2 SASEGT. Trimming removed 1 base from V and 6 bases from J, with 14 bases in between. This CDR3 has 15 residues.

The rearrangement uses TRBV4-1 and TRBJ1-4; D perhaps matches TRBD1 (6 bases). Trimming removed 4 bases from V and 4 bases from J, with 10 bases in between. The CDR3 spans 14 residues. Germline V gives CDR1 MGHRA, CDR2 YSYEKL. CDR3 amino acids: CASSRQDINEKLFF. CDR3 sequence (DNA): TGCGCCAGCAGCCGACAGGATATTAATGAAAAACTGTTTTTT.

The chain joins TRBV2 to TRBJ2-7; D possibly corresponds to TRBD1 (5 bases). There are 18 residues in the CDR3. Germline V gene lookup returns CDR1 SNHLY and CDR2 FYNNEI. V was pared by 7 bases and J by 6 bases, with 31 bases between. CDR3 amino acids: CASKIFPTAMVPSAEQYF. CDR3 coding DNA: TGTGCCAGCAAGATATTCCCGACAGCCATGGTACCTTCGGCCGAGCAGTACTTC.

The chain links TRBV5-4 to TRBJ2-7, with 8 positions matching TRBD2. The CDR3 totals 16 residues. The V gene's germline CDR1 is SGHNT and CDR2 YYREEE (reference sequence). Trimming took 0 bases from V and 3 from J; bases not matched to a gene: 8. CDR3 in amino acids: CASSLGGGRSGYEQYF. CDR3 DNA sequence: TGTGCCAGCAGCTTGGGGGGCGGGAGGTCGGGCTACGAGCAGTACTTC.

V gene TRBV5-4 combines with J gene TRBJ2-5, with 10 nucleotides matching TRBD1. The germline CDR1 and CDR2 sequences are SGHNT and YYREEE (reference sequence). The trim removed 4 bases at V and 2 bases at J, leaving 5 bases unmatched. This CDR3 spans 15 amino acids. The CDR3 sequence: CASSRDRGDQETQYF. DNA for the CDR3: TGTGCCAGCAGCCGGGACAGGGGTGATCAAGAGACCCAGTACTTC.

The CDR3 sequence is CASSWGSDSNQPQHF. CDR3 DNA sequence: TGTGCCAGCAGCTGGGGGTCTGATAGCAATCAGCCCCAGCATTTT. J is TRBJ1-5 and V is TRBV27; tentative D call: TRBD1 (5 bases). This CDR3 region has 15 residues. Trimming removed 6 bases at V and 0 bases at J, with 12 bases between. Germline values: CDR1 MNHEY, CDR2 SMNVEV (reference sequence).

This chain connects TRBV7-8 to TRBJ2-7; a weak D match, TRBD1 (6 bases). Germline assignment: CDR1 SGHVS and CDR2 FQNEAQ. The CDR3 loop spans 15 amino acids. V lost 1 base, J lost 1 base, and 11 bases lay in between. This CDR3 reads CASSLERTESYEQYF. CDR3 in DNA: TGTGCCAGCAGCTTAGAAAGGACAGAGTCCTACGAGCAGTACTTC.